The 9 T cell receptor beta chains below all came from one sample that was sequenced in a study of spatial heterogeneity in lung cancer. Time point noted: blood at routine non-recurrence follow-up after resection. TCRdb reprocessed the 5' RACE reads with MiXCR, giving one entry per CDR3 protein. The table shows about 16,000 distinct CDR3 sequences, with approximately 6.8% occurring only once. The source material was PBMCs, sampled at follow-up. These receptors came from a male donor with early-stage non-small cell lung cancer.

This clonotype was seen repeatedly, ten times or more. The J gene is TRBJ2-1, the V gene TRBV7-2; no definite D call. Germline assignment: CDR1 SGHTA and CDR2 FQGNSA. The CDR3 sequence is 13 residues long. With 5 bases removed from V and 0 bases from J, the gap between germline ends came to 5 bases. DNA for the CDR3: TGTGCCAGCAGCCCCTACTCCTACAATGAGCAGTTCTTC. This sequence encodes CASSPYSYNEQFF.

In this sample, this clonotype turned up many times. The J gene is TRBJ2-1, the V gene TRBV2; the D gene is possibly TRBD1 (7 bases). Germline CDR1 and CDR2: SNHLY and FYNNEI. V gave up 6 bases and J gave up 6 bases, with 21 bases separating them. This CDR3 is 16 amino acids long. The chain's CDR3 is CASRDLDRRGPNEQFF. The CDR3 DNA follows: TGTGCCAGCAGGGATTTGGACAGGAGGGGCCCCAATGAGCAGTTCTTC.

In its sample, this clonotype is medium-sized. The V gene is TRBV10-3, the J gene TRBJ2-1, with 8 positions matching TRBD1. Germline loops: CDR1 ENHRY, CDR2 SYGVKD. The CDR3 runs to 14 residues. Losses at the gene ends were 11 bases for V and 6 bases for J; bases not matched to a gene: 12. The CDR3 DNA reads as TGTGCCGTCGAGAGGACAGGGCCTAGCAATGAGCAGTTCTTC. This gives the protein CAVERTGPSNEQFF.

The table lists this clonotype with many counts. The genes are TRBV28 and TRBJ2-1; TRBD1 aligns across 11 bases. Unmatched junction bases numbered 5, after V lost 4 bases and J lost 6 bases. The germline gives CDR1 MDHEN, CDR2 SYDVKM. The CDR3 has 15 amino acids. The CDR3 coding sequence is TGTGCCAGCAGTTCTATCGGACAGGGGGCCAATGAGCAGTTCTTC. It encodes CASSSIGQGANEQFF. Looking up the rest from reference TRBV28 and TRBJ2-1 gives the full variable domain: DVKVTQSSRYLVKRTGEKVFLECVQDMDHENMFWYRQDPGLGLRLIYFSYDVKMKEKGDIPEGYSVSREKKERFSLILESASTNQTSMYLCASSSIGQGANEQFFGPGTRLTVL.

This clonotype was counted many times. The chain links TRBV5-6 to TRBJ1-2; 7 positions match TRBD1. Germline V gene data show CDR1 as SGHDT and CDR2 as YYEEEE. The CDR3 consists of 13 residues. With 3 bases clipped from V and 5 bases from J, the junction kept 4 bases outside the gene matches. The CDR3 region has the DNA TGTGCCAGCAGCTCGACAGGGACTTATGGCTACACCTTC. Its protein product is CASSSTGTYGYTF.

This chain's CDR3 is CASSLRQGAGTEQYF. CDR3 nucleotides: TGTGCCAGCAGTCTACGACAGGGGGCCGGAACCGAGCAGTACTTC. The V call is TRBV27, the J call TRBJ2-7; 10 nucleotides line up with TRBD1. Germline CDR1 reads MNHEY; CDR2 reads SMNVEV (reference sequence). The CDR3 runs 15 residues. V trimming: 5 bases; J trimming: 6 bases; junction bases outside the gene matches: 10.

In this sample, this clonotype turned up many times. The CDR3 loop is CATSRDQGDEQYF. CDR3 DNA sequence: TGTGCCACCAGCAGAGATCAAGGGGACGAGCAGTACTTC. V usage is TRBV15 and J usage is TRBJ2-7, with a weak D call TRBD1 (5 bases). CDR1 LNHNV and CDR2 YYDKDF come from the germline V gene (reference sequence). The CDR3 covers 13 residues. Between the trimmed V and J ends, which lost 0 bases and 5 bases, there was a span of 8 bases. Using reference TRBV15 and TRBJ2-7 for the parts outside the CDR3, the full variable domain is DAMVIQNPRYQVTQFGKPVTLSCSQTLNHNVMYWYQQKSSQAPKLLFHYYDKDFNNEADTPDNFQSRRPNTSFCFLDIRSPGLGDTAMYLCATSRDQGDEQYFGPGTRLTVT.

This clonotype has ten or more counts. One junction end disagrees with the germline gene, perhaps due to a read error. DNA for the CDR3: TGTGCCATCGGGGAGGCTAGAGGAAACTTC. Protein product: CAIGEARGNF. This sequence joins TRBV10-3 and TRBJ2-5; D possibly corresponds to TRBD2 (6 bases). CDR1 and CDR2 from the germline V gene are ENHRY and SYGVKD. The CDR3 loop spans 10 amino acids.

This clonotype was counted at least ten times. The chain carries TRBV3-1 and TRBJ2-3, with no clear D. The CDR3 length is 16 residues. The V and J ends lost 0 bases and 1 base respectively, with 11 bases between them. Germline lookup yields CDR1 LGHDT and CDR2 YNNKEL (reference sequence). CDR3 region: CASSQELSAGTDTQYF. The DNA for the CDR3 is TGTGCCAGCAGCCAAGAACTGTCGGCGGGCACAGATACGCAGTATTTT.